A selection of T cell receptor beta chains follows, all from one sample in a study of shared clonotypes between healthy human individuals. Data came from immunoSEQ multiplex PCR; TCRdb stores just in-frame clones and leaves some out. The sample shows 300,000 to 400,000 clones, over 75% of them seen only once. Sample: memory CD8+ T cells sorted from blood. The receptors shown here come from a man younger than 30 in good health. Each CDR3 is given with its conserved first and last residue. A D gene is named only where the DNA matches it firmly. Clone size is given for some rows only: seen once, a few or many times, or a class if the clone is expanded.

J: TRBJ2-7; size: -; V: TRBV15; D: -; length: 12; DNA: TGTGCCACCAGCAGAGCGGGGGTCGAGCAGTACTTC; CDR3: CATSRAGVEQYF
J: TRBJ1-2; size: -; V: TRBV27; D: -; length: 14; DNA: TGTGCCAGCAGTTTATTGGGTCCGAACTATGGCTACACCTTC; CDR3: CASSLLGPNYGYTF
J: TRBJ1-6; size: -; V: TRBV7-9; D: -; length: 12; DNA: TGTGCCAGCACCGCTTTTGATTCACCCCTCCACTTT; CDR3: CASTAFDSPLHF
J: TRBJ2-7; size: -; V: TRBV7-8; D: TRBD1; length: 16; DNA: TGTGCCAGCAGCTCGATTACCGGGACAGATACCTACGAGCAGTACTTC; CDR3: CASSSITGTDTYEQYF
J: TRBJ1-1; size: -; V: TRBV5-1; D: -; length: 16; DNA: TGCGCCAGCAGCTTGGTCCTACGGGGGCCGAACACTGAAGCTTTCTTT; CDR3: CASSLVLRGPNTEAFF
J: TRBJ2-7; size: -; V: TRBV7-9; D: -; length: 14; DNA: TGTGCCAGCAGCTTGCGGGACCTTCACCACGAGCAGTACTTC; CDR3: CASSLRDLHHEQYF
J: TRBJ1-6; size: -; V: TRBV27; D: -; length: 13; DNA: TGTGCCAGCAGCCCTTCGGGGGGTTCACCCCTCCACTTT; CDR3: CASSPSGGSPLHF
J: TRBJ2-7; size: -; V: TRBV27; D: TRBD1; length: 14; DNA: TGTGCCAGCAGTCCCGGGACAGGGAAGTACGAGCAGTACTTC; CDR3: CASSPGTGKYEQYF
J: TRBJ2-1; size: -; V: TRBV27; D: -; length: 13; DNA: TGTGCCAGCAGTTTACAGGGGTACAATGAGCAGTTCTTC; CDR3: CASSLQGYNEQFF
J: TRBJ2-1; size: -; V: TRBV9; D: TRBD2; length: 16; DNA: TGTGCCAGCAGCCCAACCCTAGCGGGAGACGTCAATGAGCAGTTCTTC; CDR3: CASSPTLAGDVNEQFF
J: TRBJ1-2; size: -; V: TRBV5-1; D: -; length: 13; DNA: TGCGCCAGCAGCCTGGACACAAACTATGGCTACACCTTC; CDR3: CASSLDTNYGYTF
J: TRBJ2-5; size: -; V: TRBV5-8; D: -; length: 14; DNA: TGTGCCAGCAGCCCCGGACAGCCCTGGGAGACCCAGTACTTC; CDR3: CASSPGQPWETQYF
J: TRBJ2-7; size: once; V: TRBV27; D: TRBD1; length: 14; DNA: TGTGCCAGCAGTTTCGGGACAGGGGTATACGAGCAGTACTTC; CDR3: CASSFGTGVYEQYF
J: TRBJ2-5; size: -; V: TRBV9; D: -; length: 14; DNA: TGTGCCAGCAGTATTGACAGCCTTCAAGAGACCCAGTACTTC; CDR3: CASSIDSLQETQYF
J: TRBJ2-1; size: -; V: TRBV2; D: -; length: 16; DNA: TGTGCCAGCAGCAGAGGGAGGGACATTTCAACCAATGAGCAGTTCTTC; CDR3: CASSRGRDISTNEQFF
J: TRBJ1-1; size: -; V: TRBV27; D: -; length: 14; DNA: TGTGCCAGCAGTTTAGGGCCCTGTTGCACTGAAGCTTTCTTT; CDR3: CASSLGPCCTEAFF
J: TRBJ2-1; size: -; V: TRBV27; D: -; length: 12; DNA: TGTGCCAGCAGCGGCGCAGGTAATTTGGAGTTCTTC; CDR3: CASSGAGNLEFF
J: TRBJ2-7; size: -; V: TRBV7-8; D: -; length: 13; DNA: TGTGCCAGCAGCTTAGGGGGAACCTACGAGCAGTACTTC; CDR3: CASSLGGTYEQYF
J: TRBJ2-7; size: once; V: TRBV30; D: TRBD2; length: 15; DNA: TGTGCCTGGAGTGTATTAGCGGGGTTCTCCTACGAGCAGTACTTC; CDR3: CAWSVLAGFSYEQYF
J: TRBJ2-7; size: -; V: TRBV28; D: TRBD1; length: 14; DNA: TGTGCCAGCAGTAACCCGGGACAGGGTAGCGAGCAGTACTTC; CDR3: CASSNPGQGSEQYF
J: TRBJ1-2; size: once; V: TRBV7-9; D: -; length: 15; DNA: TGTGCCAGCAGCGGACGGAAGGGTTGGGTATATGGCTACACCTTC; CDR3: CASSGRKGWVYGYTF
J: TRBJ2-1; size: -; V: TRBV7-9; D: TRBD1; length: 15; DNA: TGTGCCAGCAGCTCGGACAGGAGAGTCTACAATGAGCAGTTCTTC; CDR3: CASSSDRRVYNEQFF
J: TRBJ2-7; size: -; V: TRBV9; D: TRBD1; length: 14; DNA: TGTGCCAGCAGCGTAGTGGCAGGGGGATCCGAGCAGTACTTC; CDR3: CASSVVAGGSEQYF
J: TRBJ2-5; size: -; V: TRBV9; D: TRBD1; length: 15; DNA: TGTGCCAGCAGCGCCGACAGGGGCTTCGGAGAGACCCAGTACTTC; CDR3: CASSADRGFGETQYF
J: TRBJ2-3; size: -; V: TRBV7-9; D: TRBD2; length: 16; DNA: TGTGCCAGCAGCCCGAGGGAGGGATCTAGCACAGATACGCAGTATTTT; CDR3: CASSPREGSSTDTQYF
J: TRBJ2-1; size: -; V: TRBV28; D: -; length: 15; DNA: TGTGCCAGCAGTTTATACCGGAACCTCTACAATGAGCAGTTCTTC; CDR3: CASSLYRNLYNEQFF
J: TRBJ1-4; size: -; V: TRBV11-2; D: -; length: 15; DNA: TGTGCCAGCAGCTTGGTATCATCTTCTGGTGAAAAACTGTTTTTT; CDR3: CASSLVSSSGEKLFF
J: TRBJ2-1; size: once; V: TRBV28; D: -; length: 14; DNA: TGTGCCAGCAGGGGGGACACCTTCTACAATGAGCAGTTCTTC; CDR3: CASRGDTFYNEQFF